This T cell receptor (beta chain) was sequenced for a study of blood T cell repertoires in COVID-19 (TCRdb year 2020). In the study overall: The collaborator samples originated in the United States, Italy and Spain and spanned the acute and convalescent phases of COVID-19. The prospective study material was composed of cDNA or gDNA derived from T cells, B-cell-depleted T cells, or PBMCs. The dataset comprised deeply sampled blood TCRbeta repertoires from subjects exposed to, actively infected with, or recovered from COVID-19. The repertoires were made available in a free public database intended to serve as a resource for research on the immune response to SARS-CoV-2. Samples were obtained from the ongoing ImmuneRACE study (first 160 participants) and from 1,200 or so subjects provided by 6 global collaborators. Sample metadata almost always included a de-identified subject ID, COVID-19 status, age in years and sex. HLA class I and class II types, where available, came from metadata supplied by the sample provider rather than from assay-based typing.

One collaborating source in Seattle enrolled patients during active infection and followed them longitudinally through the course of disease. Whole blood was collected in K2EDTA tubes by collaborating institutions according to the institutions' own protocols. For TCRbeta analysis, collaborator samples were shipped as frozen whole blood, as isolated PBMCs, or as DNA extracted from either sample type. The research as a whole found: How much clinical and demographic metadata was included differed by source and by participant, and the metadata was provided uncurated.

This clone came up a few times. No antigen is known for it. No base-level quality is on record; no much larger clone is a single base apart. TCRbeta CDR3 regions were amplified from genomic DNA by means of the immunoSEQ Assay, a bias-controlled multiplex PCR. The original pipeline was this. Within the assay, amplification of reference gene primers was used to estimate how many nucleated cells each sample contained. To quantify the absolute abundance of each unique TCRbeta CDR3 rearrangement, sequence reads were collapsed and filtered. For each sample, productive Simpson clonality was calculated by taking the square root of Simpson's diversity index across productive rearrangements. Entries here come from immuneACCESS through TCRdb and include only in-frame sequences with V and J called. Some clones fail to appear in such tables; in the studies checked, an unresolved V gene covers under half of the shortfall, and the cause of the remainder is unknown. From that table come the V and J calls and clone size; the DNA was used to work out D and trimming. The sample includes 250,000 to 350,000 clones, with around 90% observed a single time. The ten largest clones capture under 3.5% of the sample.

In the germline V gene, CDR1 corresponds to SGHRS and CDR2 to YFSETQ. The cysteine opens and the phenylalanine closes a CDR3 of 15 amino acids. Only the CDR3 DNA is retained, 45 bases long and in frame from the first base. The junction carries 17 bases between V and J, which are trimmed by 4 bases and 4 bases respectively. This sequence uses TRBV5-1 and TRBJ1-2; a weak D assignment points to TRBD1 (5 bases agree). The receptor's source is a woman aged 25 to 39 with COVID-19, enrolled during active disease. Specimen: peripheral blood. The base sequence is TGCGCCAGCAGCCCCTTTGACAGCCGCCTCTATGGCTACACCTTC. The resulting protein is CASSPFDSRLYGYTF.